Listed below are T cell receptor beta chains from one sample, sequenced in a study of naive and memory T cell subsets. Each CDR3 protein is one row after TCRdb ran MiXCR on the UMI-ligation and nested PCR reads. The repertoire has just over 80,000 distinct CDR3 sequences, around 9% of them found once; the top ten carry about 1.3%. The specimen was naive CD8+ T cells from blood. The receptors derive from a human donor in good health. The CDR3 runs from the conserved cysteine through the conserved F or W. The order of the fields is CDR3 DNA, CDR3 protein, clone size, D gene, CDR3 length, J gene, V gene. D genes are given only for firm matches. Clone size is stated in some rows and not others, as once, few, many or a class when expanded.

TGTGCCAGCAGCTTGGTACAGGCTCACTACGAGCAGTACTTC	CASSLVQAHYEQYF	-	-	14	TRBJ2-7	TRBV7-9
TGTGCCAGAAGTTTAGCGGGAAATACCGGGGAGCTGTTTTTT	CARSLAGNTGELFF	-	TRBD2	14	TRBJ2-2	TRBV12-3/TRBV12-4
TGTGCCAGCTCCGGGGGGACAGGGGACACCTACGAGCAGTACTTC	CASSGGTGDTYEQYF	many	TRBD1	15	TRBJ2-7	TRBV12-3/TRBV12-4
TGTGCCAGCAGTGCTGGGCGAGAGACCCAGTACTTC	CASSAGRETQYF	many	-	12	TRBJ2-5	TRBV25-1
TGTGCCAGCAGCTCCATAGAGGTCAGGGGGACAGATACGCAGTATTTT	CASSSIEVRGTDTQYF	many	TRBD1	16	TRBJ2-3	TRBV7-9
TGTGCCAGCAACAGGGCGGACATAGGAGAAAAACTGTTTTTT	CASNRADIGEKLFF	-	-	14	TRBJ1-4	TRBV6-2/TRBV6-3
TGTGCCAGCAGTGAGGTTAGGGCCACTGAAGCTTTCTTT	CASSEVRATEAFF	-	-	13	TRBJ1-1	TRBV27
TGCGCCAGCAGCCTTAGACAGGGAGGAGATACGCAGTATTTT	CASSLRQGGDTQYF	few	-	14	TRBJ2-3	TRBV5-1
TGTGCCAGCAGCTCGGACAGGGCGATGGGCTATGGCTACACCTTC	CASSSDRAMGYGYTF	-	TRBD1	15	TRBJ1-2	TRBV5-6
TGCAGTGCTAGACCGGAGTCCTCTATGGAGACCCAGTACTTC	CSARPESSMETQYF	few	-	14	TRBJ2-5	TRBV20-1
TGTGCCAGCAGCACCGGCCAAGAGACCCAGTACTTC	CASSTGQETQYF	-	-	12	TRBJ2-5	TRBV21-1
TGTGCCAGCAGCTTTGACAGGGAACGACTGAGTTCACCCCTCCACTTT	CASSFDRERLSSPLHF	-	TRBD1	16	TRBJ1-6	TRBV5-5
TGCAGCGTTGAATATGAGGCAGGGGGGCCCTACGAGCAGTACTTC	CSVEYEAGGPYEQYF	-	-	15	TRBJ2-7	TRBV29-1
TGTGCCAGCAGTCCGTTCCCGTTTAATTCACCCCTCCACTTT	CASSPFPFNSPLHF	many	-	14	TRBJ1-6	TRBV27
TGTGCCAGCACACAGGGTTTTAACTATGGCTACACCTTC	CASTQGFNYGYTF	-	-	13	TRBJ1-2	TRBV5-4
TGTGCCAGCAGTTCTAGGGGCCGGGACACGAACACTGAAGCTTTCTTT	CASSSRGRDTNTEAFF	-	-	16	TRBJ1-1	TRBV28
TGCGCCAGCAGCCAAGACCCAACGGGGAGGACGGCGTGCACCTTC	CASSQDPTGRTACTF	few	-	15	TRBJ1-2	TRBV4-3
TGTGCCAGCAGCTTAGGTTGGGGCCGGGACAGAAGAAGCGGGACGGCCGCCTACGAGCAGTACTTC	CASSLGWGRDRRSGTAAYEQYF	few	-	22	TRBJ2-7	TRBV11-2
TGTGCCAGCATCCCCCCGGGGGGGTGGGGCAGCCCACGACCCTACGAGCAGTACTTC	CASIPPGGWGSPRPYEQYF	few	TRBD2	19	TRBJ2-7	TRBV7-3
TGCAGTGCTAGAGATTCAGCCCTCGGTGAGCAGTTCTTC	CSARDSALGEQFF	few	-	13	TRBJ2-1	TRBV20-1
TGTGCCAGCAGCGTCTCCGGGACAGGGGTAGAGACCCAGTACTTC	CASSVSGTGVETQYF	-	TRBD1	15	TRBJ2-5	TRBV7-9
TGTGCCAGCAGTCCCCTGAGGGGAGGGCCGACAGATACGCAGTATTTT	CASSPLRGGPTDTQYF	few	TRBD2	16	TRBJ2-3	TRBV12-3/TRBV12-4
TGTGCCAGCACCAACAGGGCGAACACCGGGGAGCTGTTTTTT	CASTNRANTGELFF	few	-	14	TRBJ2-2	TRBV7-9
TGCGCCAGCAGCCAAGTAGGGTACGAGCAGTACTTC	CASSQVGYEQYF	-	-	12	TRBJ2-7	TRBV4-1
TGTGCCAGCAGCTTAGTCGGGACTCCCTACGAGCAGTACTTC	CASSLVGTPYEQYF	few	-	14	TRBJ2-7	TRBV7-9
TGTGCCAGCAGCTTAGTGGTAGCGGGAGGGGCCAGGGACAATGAGCAGTTCTTC	CASSLVVAGGARDNEQFF	once	TRBD2	18	TRBJ2-1	TRBV7-8
TGCGCCAGCAGCCAAGATTTTACTAGCATAAATGGCGGAACGCAGTATTTT	CASSQDFTSINGGTQYF	many	-	17	TRBJ2-3	TRBV4-1
TGTGCCAGCAGTCCCGGGGCTAGCGCCTACAATGAGCAGTTCTTC	CASSPGASAYNEQFF	-	-	15	TRBJ2-1	TRBV12-3/TRBV12-4
TGTGCCAGCAGCCGTACTCCTTTAGCCAAAAACATTCAGTACTTC	CASSRTPLAKNIQYF	many	-	15	TRBJ2-4	TRBV12-3/TRBV12-4